The entry below describes one T cell receptor (beta chain). The data stem from a study of blood T cell repertoires in COVID-19. Study in general: Sites in the United States, Italy and Spain provided acute and convalescent COVID-19 samples.

Original analysis: Using reference gene primer amplification, nucleated cell counts were estimated. Profiled with immunoSEQ multiplex PCR; TCRdb holds only in-frame clones, not every one. The V and J calls and clone size were taken over from that table, and D and trimming were inferred from the DNA. Here the sample spans hundreds of thousands of clones, roughly 87% being singletons. The receptor comes from a woman between 50 and 59 years old who had recovered from COVID-19. The specimen sequenced was peripheral blood.

The chain's CDR3 is CASSEGGLGTEAFF. CDR3 nucleotides: TGCGCCAGCAGTGAGGGAGGGTTGGGCACTGAAGCTTTCTTT. The chain carries TRBV10-2 and TRBJ1-1; D unclear. From germline, CDR1 is WSHSY and CDR2 SAAADI. CDR3 size: 14 residues. Trimming cost V 2 bases and J 4 bases, with 11 bases left between them.